This TCR beta chain was profiled in a study of shared clonotypes between healthy human individuals. Worth noting for this clone: Its matching antigen is unknown.

Naive CD4+ cells were CD45RA-selected; the remaining cells were memory. Here immunoSEQ multiplex PCR was the method, and the copy in TCRdb shows in-frame clones only, minus some. The data hold some 2 million clones, with roughly 95% observed a single time. Study-level points and caveats: Rarefaction showed sorted-subset sequencing was incomplete despite large depth. Naive subsets, compared against memory subsets, generally had larger estimated richness values.

CDR1 MNHNS and CDR2 SASEGT come from the germline V gene. This CDR3 is built from 19 residues. The junction had 14 bases not matched to a gene; V was cut back by 1 base and J by 2 bases. Material: naive CD4+ T cells sorted from blood. Specified subset: CD45RA+ positively selected. V usage is TRBV6-1 and J usage is TRBJ2-3; TRBD1 agrees at 8 bases. This clonotype was obtained from a man younger than 35 in good health. The CDR3 DNA is TGTGCCAGCAGTGAAGTGACAGGGGCCCGAGGATGGGCCACAGATACGCAGTATTTT. It is translated as CASSEVTGARGWATDTQYF.